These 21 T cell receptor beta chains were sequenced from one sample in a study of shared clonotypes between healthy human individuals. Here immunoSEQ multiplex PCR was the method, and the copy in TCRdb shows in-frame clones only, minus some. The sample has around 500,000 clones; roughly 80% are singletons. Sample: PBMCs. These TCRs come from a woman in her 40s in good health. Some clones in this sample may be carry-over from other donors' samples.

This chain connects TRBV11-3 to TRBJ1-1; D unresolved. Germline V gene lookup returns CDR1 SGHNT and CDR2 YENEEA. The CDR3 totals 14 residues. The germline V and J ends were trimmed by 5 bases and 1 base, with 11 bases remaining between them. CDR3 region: CASSPDGRNTEAFF. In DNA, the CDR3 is TGTGCCAGCAGCCCGGACGGCAGGAACACTGAAGCTTTCTTT. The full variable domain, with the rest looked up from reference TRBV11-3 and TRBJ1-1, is EAGVVQSPRYKIIEKKQPVAFWCNPISGHNTLYWYLQNLGQGPELLIRYENEEAVDDSQLPKDRFSAERLKGVDSTLKIQPAELGDSAVYLCASSPDGRNTEAFFGQGTRLTVV.

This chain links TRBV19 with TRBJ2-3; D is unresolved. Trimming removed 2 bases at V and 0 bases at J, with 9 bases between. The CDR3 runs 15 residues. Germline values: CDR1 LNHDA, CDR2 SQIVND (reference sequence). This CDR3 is CASSISSPSTDTQYF. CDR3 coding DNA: TGTGCCAGTAGTATATCTTCTCCTAGCACAGATACGCAGTATTTT. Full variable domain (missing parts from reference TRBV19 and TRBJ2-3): DGGITQSPKYLFRKEGQNVTLSCEQNLNHDAMYWYRQDPGQGLRLIYYSQIVNDFQKGDIAEGYSVSREKKESFPLTVTSAQKNPTAFYLCASSISSPSTDTQYFGPGTRLTVL.

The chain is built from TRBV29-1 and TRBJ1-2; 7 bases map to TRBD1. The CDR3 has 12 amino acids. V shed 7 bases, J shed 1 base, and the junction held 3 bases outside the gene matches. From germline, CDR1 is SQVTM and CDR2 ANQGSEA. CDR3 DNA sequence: TGCAGCGCTAGGGACAGTAACTATGGCTACACCTTC. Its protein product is CSARDSNYGYTF.

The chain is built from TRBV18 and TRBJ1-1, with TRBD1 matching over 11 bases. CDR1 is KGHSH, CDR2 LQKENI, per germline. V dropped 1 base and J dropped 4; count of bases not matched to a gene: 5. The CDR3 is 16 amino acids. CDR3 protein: CASSPQGTGGFTEAFF. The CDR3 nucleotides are TGTGCCAGCTCACCACAGGGGACAGGGGGATTCACTGAAGCTTTCTTT. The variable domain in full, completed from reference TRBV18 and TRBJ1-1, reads NAGVMQNPRHLVRRRGQEARLRCSPMKGHSHVYWYRQLPEEGLKFMVYLQKENIIDESGMPKERFSAEFPKEGPSILRIQQVVRGDSAAYFCASSPQGTGGFTEAFFGQGTRLTVV.

CDR3 coding DNA: TGTGCCAGCAGAATAGGCCCCAATCAGCCCCAGCATTTT. As protein: CASRIGPNQPQHF. This chain uses TRBV6-1 with TRBJ1-5; D gene ambiguous. This CDR3 spans 13 amino acids. V lost 6 bases and J 3 bases, leaving 9 bases between the germline ends. Germline lookup yields CDR1 MNHNS and CDR2 SASEGT.

CDR3 loop: CASSGPKSNEQFF. CDR3 nucleotides: TGTGCCAGTAGCGGGCCTAAGTCCAATGAGCAGTTCTTC. This rearrangement joins TRBV25-1 to TRBJ2-1, with 7 positions matching TRBD2. Germline CDR1 MGHDK, CDR2 SYGVNS. The CDR3 spans 13 residues. Losses at the gene ends were 9 bases for V and 6 bases for J; bases not matched to a gene: 8.

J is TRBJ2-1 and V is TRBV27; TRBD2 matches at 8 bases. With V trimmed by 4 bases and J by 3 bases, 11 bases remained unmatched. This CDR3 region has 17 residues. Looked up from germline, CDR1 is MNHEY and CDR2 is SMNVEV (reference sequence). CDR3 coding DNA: TGTGCCAGCAGTTCCCGTCCGGGGGCGGGAGGCTACAATGAGCAGTTCTTC. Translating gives CASSSRPGAGGYNEQFF.

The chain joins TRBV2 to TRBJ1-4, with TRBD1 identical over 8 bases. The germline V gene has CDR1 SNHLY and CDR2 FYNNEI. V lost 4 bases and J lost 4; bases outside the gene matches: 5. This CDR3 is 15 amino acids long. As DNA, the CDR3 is TGTGCCAGCAGTGCCTCGGGACAGGTTAATGAAAAACTGTTTTTT. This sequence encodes CASSASGQVNEKLFF.

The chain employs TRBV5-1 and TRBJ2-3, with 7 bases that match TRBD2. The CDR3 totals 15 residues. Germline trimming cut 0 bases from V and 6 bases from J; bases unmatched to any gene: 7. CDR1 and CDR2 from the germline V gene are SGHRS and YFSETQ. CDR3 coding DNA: TGCGCCAGCAGCTTGGATGGCCGAGCGGGGGATACGCAGTATTTT. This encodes CASSLDGRAGDTQYF.

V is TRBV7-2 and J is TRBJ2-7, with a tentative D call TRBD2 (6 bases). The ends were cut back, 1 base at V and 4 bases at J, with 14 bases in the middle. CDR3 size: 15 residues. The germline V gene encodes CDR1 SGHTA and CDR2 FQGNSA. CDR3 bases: TGTGCCAGCAGCTTAGACGGCGGGATGGGATACGAGCAGTACTTC. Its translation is CASSLDGGMGYEQYF.

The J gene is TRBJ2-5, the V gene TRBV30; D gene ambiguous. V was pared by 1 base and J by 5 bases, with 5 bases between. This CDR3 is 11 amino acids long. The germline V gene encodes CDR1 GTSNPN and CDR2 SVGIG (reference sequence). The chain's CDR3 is CAWSGSETQYF. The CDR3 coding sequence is TGTGCCTGGAGTGGGTCGGAGACCCAGTACTTC.

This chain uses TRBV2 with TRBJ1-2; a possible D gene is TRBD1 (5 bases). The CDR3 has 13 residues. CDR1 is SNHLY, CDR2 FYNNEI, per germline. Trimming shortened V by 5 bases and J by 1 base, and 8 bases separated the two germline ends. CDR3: CASSSQGNYGYTF. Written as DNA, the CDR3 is TGTGCCAGCAGTTCGCAGGGTAACTATGGCTACACCTTC.

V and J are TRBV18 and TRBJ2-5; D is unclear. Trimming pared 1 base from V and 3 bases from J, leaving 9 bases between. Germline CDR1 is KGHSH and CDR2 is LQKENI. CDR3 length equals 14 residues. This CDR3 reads CASSPRVYEETQYF. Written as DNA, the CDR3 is TGTGCCAGCTCACCACGGGTGTATGAAGAGACCCAGTACTTC.

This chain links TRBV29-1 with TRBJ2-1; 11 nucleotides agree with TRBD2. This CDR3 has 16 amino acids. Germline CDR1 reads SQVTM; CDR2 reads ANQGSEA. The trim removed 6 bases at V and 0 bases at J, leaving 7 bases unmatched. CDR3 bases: TGCAGCGTGCCTGCTACTAGCGGGAGCTCCTACAATGAGCAGTTCTTC. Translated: CSVPATSGSSYNEQFF.

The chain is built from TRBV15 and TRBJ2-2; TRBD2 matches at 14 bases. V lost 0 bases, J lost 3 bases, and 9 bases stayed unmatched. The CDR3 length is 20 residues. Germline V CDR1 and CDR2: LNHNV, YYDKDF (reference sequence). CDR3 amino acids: CATSRDLGLAGAPYTGELFF. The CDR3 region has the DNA TGTGCCACCAGCAGAGATCTGGGACTAGCGGGAGCCCCCTACACCGGGGAGCTGTTTTTT.

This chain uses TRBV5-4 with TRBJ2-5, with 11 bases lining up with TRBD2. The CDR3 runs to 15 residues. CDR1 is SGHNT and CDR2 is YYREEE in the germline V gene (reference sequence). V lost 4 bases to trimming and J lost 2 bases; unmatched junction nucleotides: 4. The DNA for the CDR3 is TGTGCCAGCAGCCAGGGACTAGCGGAGCAAGAGACCCAGTACTTC. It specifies CASSQGLAEQETQYF. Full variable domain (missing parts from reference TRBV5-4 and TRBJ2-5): ETGVTQSPTHLIKTRGQQVTLRCSSQSGHNTVSWYQQALGQGPQFIFQYYREEENGRGNFPPRFSGLQFPNYSSELNVNALELDDSALYLCASSQGLAEQETQYFGPGTRLLVL.

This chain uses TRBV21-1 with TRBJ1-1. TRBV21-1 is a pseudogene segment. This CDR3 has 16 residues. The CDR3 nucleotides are TGTGCCAGCAGTTCTTGGGGGGGCGCGGGAACGGCTGAAGCTTTCTTT. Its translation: CASSSWGGAGTAEAFF.

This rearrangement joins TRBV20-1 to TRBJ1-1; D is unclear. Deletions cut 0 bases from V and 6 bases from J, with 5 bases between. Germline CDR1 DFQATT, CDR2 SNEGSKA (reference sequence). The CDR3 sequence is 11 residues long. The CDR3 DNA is TGCAGTGCTAGAGATCTCCCTGAAGCTTTCTTT. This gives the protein CSARDLPEAFF.

CDR3 loop: CASSQNGQGTTEAFF. The CDR3 DNA follows: TGTGCCAGCAGCCAGAATGGACAGGGAACCACTGAAGCTTTCTTT. This chain joins TRBV7-2 and TRBJ1-1, with TRBD1 identical over 8 bases. Germline CDR1 and CDR2: SGHTA and FQGNSA. After removal of 5 bases from V and 4 bases from J, the junction contained 9 bases not matched to a gene. The CDR3 is made up of 15 amino acids.

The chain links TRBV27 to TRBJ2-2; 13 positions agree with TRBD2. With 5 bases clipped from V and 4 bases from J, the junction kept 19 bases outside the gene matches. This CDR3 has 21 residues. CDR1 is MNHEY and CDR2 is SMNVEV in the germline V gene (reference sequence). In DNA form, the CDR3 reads TGTGCCAGCAGTACCCTGGTGTGGACTAGCGGGAGTTGGGGAGGCACCGGGGAGCTGTTTTTT. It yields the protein CASSTLVWTSGSWGGTGELFF.

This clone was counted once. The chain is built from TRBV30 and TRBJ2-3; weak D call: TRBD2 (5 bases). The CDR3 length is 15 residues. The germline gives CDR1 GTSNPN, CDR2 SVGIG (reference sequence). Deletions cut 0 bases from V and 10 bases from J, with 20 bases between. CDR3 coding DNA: TGTGCCTGGAGTGTACCGCGTGTAGCCGCGGGTGCGCAGTATTTT. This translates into CAWSVPRVAAGAQYF.